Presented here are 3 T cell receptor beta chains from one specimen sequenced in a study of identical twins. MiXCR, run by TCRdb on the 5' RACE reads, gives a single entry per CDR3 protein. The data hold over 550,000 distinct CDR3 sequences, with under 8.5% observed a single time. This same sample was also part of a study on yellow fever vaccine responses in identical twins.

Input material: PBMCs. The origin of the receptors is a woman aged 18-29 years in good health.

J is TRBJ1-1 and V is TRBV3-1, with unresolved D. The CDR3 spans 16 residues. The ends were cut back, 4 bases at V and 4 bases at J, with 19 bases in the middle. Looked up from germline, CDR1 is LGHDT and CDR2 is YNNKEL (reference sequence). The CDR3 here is CASSPIQIPRSTEAFF. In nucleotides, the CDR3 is TGTGCCAGCAGCCCTATCCAAATCCCCAGGAGCACTGAAGCTTTCTTT.

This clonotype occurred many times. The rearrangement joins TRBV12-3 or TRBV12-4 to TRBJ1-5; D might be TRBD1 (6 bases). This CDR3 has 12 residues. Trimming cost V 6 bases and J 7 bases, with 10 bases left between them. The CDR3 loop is CASRTGYQPQHF. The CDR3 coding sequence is TGTGCCAGCAGAACAGGGTACCAGCCCCAGCATTTT.

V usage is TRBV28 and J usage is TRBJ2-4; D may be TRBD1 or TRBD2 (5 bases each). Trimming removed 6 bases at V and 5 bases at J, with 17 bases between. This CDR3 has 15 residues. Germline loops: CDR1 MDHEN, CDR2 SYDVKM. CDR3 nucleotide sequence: TGTGCCAGCAGCAAATTCGGGACCGTGGAAAACATTCAGTACTTC. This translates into CASSKFGTVENIQYF.